Shown below are 13 T cell receptor beta chains from a single sample sequenced in a study of blood T cell repertoires in COVID-19. Sequencing was performed with immunoSEQ multiplex PCR; in TCRdb, only in-frame clones are kept and a portion is missing. The sample lists over 150,000 clones; roughly 84% were seen once. Sequencing was carried out using peripheral blood. The receptors were gathered from a woman aged 40 to 50 with COVID-19, enrolled during active disease.

The chain is built from TRBV27 and TRBJ2-5; the match to TRBD2 covers 12 bases. This CDR3 is 14 amino acids long. The junction had 3 bases not matched to a gene; V was cut back by 3 bases and J by 7 bases. Germline CDR1 reads MNHEY; CDR2 reads SMNVEV (reference sequence). CDR3 protein: CASSFLAGGGTQYF. CDR3 nucleotides: TGTGCCAGCAGTTTCCTAGCGGGAGGGGGGACCCAGTACTTC.

This chain joins TRBV7-2 and TRBJ1-3; TRBD1 aligns across 10 bases. This CDR3 comprises 17 residues. After removal of 1 base from V and 1 base from J, the junction contained 4 bases not matched to a gene. From germline, CDR1 is SGHTA and CDR2 FQGNSA. CDR3 sequence (DNA): TGTGCCAGCAGCTTAGTTGGACAGGGGGTTTCTGGAAACACCATATATTTT. This encodes CASSLVGQGVSGNTIYF. Filled out from reference TRBV7-2 and TRBJ1-3, the complete variable domain reads GAGVSQSPSNKVTEKGKDVELRCDPISGHTALYWYRQSLGQGLEFLIYFQGNSAPDKSGLPSDRFSAERTGGSVSTLTIQRTQQEDSAVYLCASSLVGQGVSGNTIYFGEGSWLTVV.

The rearrangement joins TRBV29-1 to TRBJ1-2; 7 bases agree with TRBD1. Germline V CDR1 and CDR2: SQVTM, ANQGSEA. Trimming cost V 7 bases and J 6 bases; bases outside gene matches: 5. This CDR3 has 11 residues. CDR3 sequence: CSAQGLDGYTF. CDR3 nucleotides: TGCAGCGCACAGGGGCTGGATGGCTACACCTTC.

The gene calls are TRBV28 and TRBJ1-1; D perhaps matches TRBD1 (5 bases). CDR3 size: 14 residues. The V gene lost 3 bases and the J gene lost 5 bases, with 13 bases spanning the gap. Germline V gives CDR1 MDHEN, CDR2 SYDVKM. The CDR3 spells CASSFRGGKTEAFF. The CDR3 DNA is TGTGCCAGCAGTTTTAGGGGAGGAAAGACTGAAGCTTTCTTT.

The chain uses TRBV27 and TRBJ1-6; D unclear. The CDR3 is made up of 13 amino acids. Germline-derived CDR1 and CDR2 are MNHEY and SMNVEV (reference sequence). Trimming took 10 bases from V and 8 from J, leaving 15 bases between them. CDR3 DNA: TGTGCCACTTCGATCCAGTTGGATTCACCCCTCCACTTT. It encodes CATSIQLDSPLHF.

In DNA, the CDR3 is TGTGCCAGCTCACCGAACCTTAACAGCTTGTATGGCTACACCTTC. The encoded protein is CASSPNLNSLYGYTF. V is TRBV18 and J is TRBJ1-2, with D hard to call. The CDR3 loop spans 15 amino acids. The V end lost 3 bases, the J end lost 5 bases, and 16 bases lay between the germline ends. Germline CDR1 reads KGHSH; CDR2 reads LQKENI.

The rearrangement joins TRBV13 to TRBJ2-7; 11 bases are shared with TRBD2. CDR1 is PRHDT and CDR2 is FYEKMQ in the germline V gene (reference sequence). The CDR3 covers 15 residues. J lost 4 bases, V lost 4 bases, and 6 bases had no gene match. CDR3 sequence: CASSSPTSGVYEQYF. For the CDR3, the DNA is TGTGCCAGCAGCTCCCCGACTAGCGGGGTGTACGAGCAGTACTTC.

The chain links TRBV10-3 to TRBJ2-7; 12 bases map to TRBD2. The CDR3 runs 13 residues. Trimming cost V 6 bases and J 11 bases; bases outside gene matches: 8. Germline V gives CDR1 ENHRY, CDR2 SYGVKD. The CDR3: CAIRVETSGREYF. Here the CDR3 DNA reads TGTGCCATCAGGGTGGAGACTAGCGGGAGAGAGTACTTC.

Here the CDR3 DNA reads TGTGCCAGCAGCTTAATTAGGACAGTGAACACTGAAGCTTTCTTT. The encoded protein is CASSLIRTVNTEAFF. The rearrangement links TRBV13 to TRBJ1-1, with D tentatively TRBD1 (6 bases). The CDR3 runs 15 residues. CDR1 and CDR2 (germline): PRHDT, FYEKMQ (reference sequence). The V end was cut by 2 bases, the J end by 0 bases, with 10 bases between.

V and J are TRBV2 and TRBJ2-7, with 10 bases lining up with TRBD2. J gave up 7 bases and V 6 bases, and 12 bases lay outside the gene matches. The CDR3 runs 15 residues. The germline gives CDR1 SNHLY, CDR2 FYNNEI. The CDR3 reads CASRGGAGGPGEQYF. The DNA of the CDR3 is TGTGCCAGCAGGGGTGGAGCGGGAGGGCCGGGGGAGCAGTACTTC. The entire variable domain, with the rest obtained from reference TRBV2 and TRBJ2-7, is as follows: EPEVTQTPSHQVTQMGQEVILRCVPISNHLYFYWYRQILGQKVEFLVSFYNNEISEKSEIFDDQFSVERPDGSNFTLKIRSTKLEDSAMYFCASRGGAGGPGEQYFGPGTRLTVT.

The V gene is TRBV6-5, the J gene TRBJ1-2, with 9 bases aligning to TRBD1. The CDR3 totals 13 residues. Losses at the gene ends were 7 bases for V and 8 bases for J; bases not matched to a gene: 8. The V gene's germline CDR1 is MNHEY and CDR2 SVGAGI. Here the CDR3 reads CASIPGQGRGYTF. The DNA of the CDR3 is TGTGCCAGCATCCCCGGACAGGGGCGAGGCTACACCTTC.

This chain uses TRBV28 with TRBJ1-5; a weak D match, TRBD1 (5 bases). The CDR3 is 22 amino acids. The ends were cut back, 1 base at V and 2 bases at J, with 30 bases in the middle. Germline V gene data show CDR1 as MDHEN and CDR2 as SYDVKM. The CDR3 DNA reads TGTGCCAGCAGTTTATTTTCCTATGGGGGGACTTGGGACGGTTTTGGCAATCAGCCCCAGCATTTT. This encodes CASSLFSYGGTWDGFGNQPQHF.

The chain recombines TRBV2 with TRBJ2-1, with 13 bases aligning to TRBD2. The CDR3 is 15 residues long. The ends lost 7 bases at V and 8 bases at J; junction bases unmatched: 8. Germline CDR1 reads SNHLY; CDR2 reads FYNNEI. The CDR3 region is CASNFGTSGVDEQFF. The CDR3 DNA is TGTGCCAGCAACTTTGGGACTAGCGGGGTCGATGAGCAGTTCTTC.